Presented here are 12 T cell receptor beta chains from one specimen sequenced in a study of metastatic and nonmetastatic thyroid tumors. TCRdb used MiXCR to call clones anew from the PCR reads. Among 20,000 to 25,000 clones listed, about a sixth were seen once. All patients reached thyroid surgery having received no treatment beforehand. The sequencing sample was made of tumor tissue. The origin of the receptors is a female donor with papillary thyroid cancer or a benign thyroid nodule (not recorded which). Some clones in this sample may be carry-over from other donors' samples.

This clone was found many times. This chain joins TRBV20-1 and TRBJ1-1, with a weak D call TRBD1 (6 bases). Germline V gene data show CDR1 as DFQATT and CDR2 as SNEGSKA (reference sequence). This CDR3 comprises 15 residues. V was clipped by 4 bases and J by 5 bases, with 20 bases between them. DNA of the CDR3: TGCAGTGCTACCAAACAGGGCGGGGTGAGGACTGAAGCTTTCTTT. Translation: CSATKQGGVRTEAFF.

This clone was counted only a few times. The chain combines TRBV12-3 or TRBV12-4 with TRBJ1-2; tentatively, D is TRBD1 (5 bases). The ends were cut back, 6 bases at V and 7 bases at J, with 18 bases in the middle. The CDR3 runs 14 residues. CDR3 sequence reads: CASSLGPRVGGYTF. In DNA form, the CDR3 reads TGTGCCAGCAGCTTGGGACCGCGGGTGGGTGGCTACACCTTC.

V and J are TRBV28 and TRBJ2-7, with 9 bases lining up with TRBD2. Germline loops: CDR1 MDHEN, CDR2 SYDVKM. This CDR3 region has 15 residues. After removal of 7 bases from V and 2 bases from J, the junction contained 9 bases not matched to a gene. CDR3 residues: CASNVPSGATYEQYF. In nucleotides, the CDR3 is TGTGCCAGCAATGTCCCTAGCGGGGCTACCTACGAGCAGTACTTC.

This clone turned up a few times. Sequence at one end of the junction differs from germline and may be a read error. V usage is TRBV6-2 or TRBV6-3 and J usage is TRBJ2-1; TRBD2 matches at 10 bases. CDR1 is MNHEY, CDR2 SVGEGT, per germline. This CDR3 region has 16 residues. The CDR3 loop is CASSYSLAGVNNEQFF. In nucleotides, the CDR3 is TGTGCTAGCAGTTACTCGCTAGCGGGAGTTAACAATGAGCAGTTCTTC.

This clone showed up many times. J is TRBJ2-1 and V is TRBV7-3; either TRBD1 or TRBD2 may fit D (5 bases each). The germline V gene encodes CDR1 SGHTA and CDR2 FQGTGA. This CDR3 has 12 residues. Deletions cut 4 bases from V and 6 bases from J, with 7 bases between. In nucleotides, the CDR3 is TGTGCCAGCAGCTGGGACGGCAATGAGCAGTTCTTC. It specifies CASSWDGNEQFF.

In this sample, this clone turned up a few times. The J gene is TRBJ1-5, the V gene TRBV6-1, with D possibly matching TRBD1 (5 bases). Germline CDR1 MNHNS, CDR2 SASEGT. The CDR3 spans 14 residues. Trimming took off 7 bases at V and 1 base at J, with 11 bases between the two ends. The CDR3 region has the DNA TGTGCCAGCATCGAAAGGGACAGCAATCAGCCCCAGCATTTT. Residues: CASIERDSNQPQHF.

In its sample, this clone was seen many times. The chain recombines TRBV19 with TRBJ1-2; a possible D gene is TRBD1 (5 bases). The germline V and J ends were trimmed by 9 bases and 7 bases, with 18 bases remaining between them. CDR1 is LNHDA and CDR2 is SQIVND in the germline V gene (reference sequence). The CDR3 extends over 13 amino acids. CDR3 amino acids: CASYGQRVSGYTF. The CDR3 DNA sequence: TGTGCCAGCTACGGACAAAGGGTTTCTGGCTACACCTTC.

This clone was recorded many times. The CDR3 DNA reads TGCGCCAGCAGCACTAATGGGGCCAACGTCCTGACTTTC. Translated, it gives CASSTNGANVLTF. The chain combines TRBV5-1 with TRBJ2-6; D is unresolved. Per germline, CDR1 SGHRS and CDR2 YFSETQ. This CDR3 has 13 residues. Trimming left V 4 bases short and J 3 bases short, with 5 bases between.

This clone was observed many times. This chain connects TRBV11-3 to TRBJ2-1; 7 positions match TRBD2. This CDR3 spans 12 amino acids. V lost 1 base and J lost 10; bases outside the gene matches: 1. The V gene's germline CDR1 is SGHNT and CDR2 YENEEA. This chain's CDR3 is CASSLGGSEQFF. The CDR3 nucleotides read TGTGCCAGCAGCTTAGGCGGGAGCGAGCAGTTCTTC.

Many counts were recorded for this clone. The chain has TRBV11-2 and TRBJ2-2, with TRBD2 as a possible D gene (5 bases). V gave up 4 bases and J gave up 7 bases, with 7 bases separating them. The CDR3 has 12 residues. Germline V gene data show CDR1 as SGHAT and CDR2 as FQNNGV. DNA of the CDR3: TGTGCCAGCAGCTCAGAGGGCGGGGAGCTGTTTTTT. Protein: CASSSEGGELFF.

This clone showed up many times. The chain employs TRBV11-3 and TRBJ2-5, with 10 bases fitting TRBD2. Germline V gives CDR1 SGHNT, CDR2 YENEEA. The CDR3 consists of 17 residues. J gave up 2 bases and V 1 base, and 7 bases lay outside the gene matches. The CDR3 DNA is TGTGCCAGCAGCTTAGGCTCAACTAGCGGGGAGCAAGAGACCCAGTACTTC. Amino acid sequence: CASSLGSTSGEQETQYF.

About this clone itself: Relative to the germline gene, one junction end is altered; a read error may explain this. Within the sample, other DNA sequences also encode this same CDR3. V and J are TRBV4-2 and TRBJ2-2; the D gene is possibly TRBD2 (7 bases). Germline CDR1 and CDR2: LGHNA and YNFKEQ. CDR3 length: 18 amino acids. CDR3 residues: CASSQDGGAGAATGELFF. For the CDR3, the DNA is TGTGCCAGTAGCCAAGATGGGGGGGCAGGGGCTGCCACCGGGGAGCTGTTTTTT.